These T cell receptor beta chains were read from a single sample in a study of blood T cell repertoires in COVID-19. TCRdb keeps only in-frame clones here, not all; method: immunoSEQ multiplex PCR. The table has approximately 200,000 clones, about 83% seen once. Sequencing used peripheral blood. Every receptor here comes from a woman in her forties or fifties with acute or convalescent COVID-19. Both conserved end residues are part of each CDR3. Each record gives: CDR3 protein, CDR3 DNA, CDR3 length, V gene, D gene, clone size, J gene. A D gene is named only where the DNA matches it firmly. Size is stated for part of the rows, as once, few or many counts, or as a class when the clone is expanded.

CDR3aa: CASSLDVSVGGSNQPQHF
CDR3nt: TGTGCCAGCAGCTTGGATGTCTCCGTCGGGGGTAGCAATCAGCCCCAGCATTTT
len: 18
v_gene: TRBV5-6
d_gene: -
abundance: -
j_gene: TRBJ1-5

CDR3aa: CASSSPRGGREKLFF
CDR3nt: TGTGCCAGCAGCTCCCCTCGGGGAGGACGTGAAAAACTGTTTTTT
len: 15
v_gene: TRBV11-3
d_gene: -
abundance: -
j_gene: TRBJ1-4

CDR3aa: CASSLAGGIPYNEQFF
CDR3nt: TGTGCCAGCAGTTTAGCGGGGGGTATCCCCTACAATGAGCAGTTCTTC
len: 16
v_gene: TRBV28
d_gene: TRBD2
abundance: few
j_gene: TRBJ2-1

CDR3aa: CASTRGSNTGNTIYF
CDR3nt: TGTGCCAGCACCCGGGGATCGAATACTGGAAACACCATATATTTT
len: 15
v_gene: TRBV6-5
d_gene: -
abundance: -
j_gene: TRBJ1-3

CDR3aa: CASSFAGNTEAFF
CDR3nt: TGTGCCAGCAGTTTTGCAGGGAACACTGAAGCTTTCTTT
len: 13
v_gene: TRBV28
d_gene: -
abundance: -
j_gene: TRBJ1-1

CDR3aa: CASSLAWAIPGELFF
CDR3nt: TGTGCCAGCAGCTTAGCGTGGGCCATACCCGGGGAGCTGTTTTTT
len: 15
v_gene: TRBV7-2
d_gene: -
abundance: -
j_gene: TRBJ2-2

CDR3aa: CASSPGLAGGYEQFF
CDR3nt: TGCGCCAGCAGCCCGGGACTAGCGGGAGGTTACGAGCAGTTCTTC
len: 15
v_gene: TRBV5-1
d_gene: TRBD2
abundance: -
j_gene: TRBJ2-1

CDR3aa: CASSPQVDGTGELFF
CDR3nt: TGTGCCAGCTCACCCCAGGTCGACGGCACCGGGGAGCTGTTTTTT
len: 15
v_gene: TRBV18
d_gene: -
abundance: -
j_gene: TRBJ2-2

CDR3aa: CASSGQATNEKLFF
CDR3nt: TGTGCCAGCAGCGGACAGGCAACTAATGAAAAACTGTTTTTT
len: 14
v_gene: TRBV7-2
d_gene: TRBD1
abundance: -
j_gene: TRBJ1-4

CDR3aa: CASSVQGARETQYF
CDR3nt: TGTGCCAGTAGTGTACAGGGGGCGCGAGAGACCCAGTACTTC
len: 14
v_gene: TRBV19
d_gene: TRBD1
abundance: -
j_gene: TRBJ2-5

CDR3aa: CASNYQLASNTEAFF
CDR3nt: TGTGCCAGCAACTACCAGCTGGCTTCGAACACTGAAGCTTTCTTT
len: 15
v_gene: TRBV5-4
d_gene: -
abundance: few
j_gene: TRBJ1-1

CDR3aa: CASSSYTGTNEQYF
CDR3nt: TGTGCCAGCAGCTCCTACACAGGGACCAACGAGCAGTACTTC
len: 14
v_gene: TRBV11-2
d_gene: -
abundance: -
j_gene: TRBJ2-7

CDR3aa: CASSLGPSDEQFF
CDR3nt: TGTGCCAGCAGCTTAGGCCCTAGCGATGAGCAGTTCTTC
len: 13
v_gene: TRBV7-7
d_gene: -
abundance: -
j_gene: TRBJ2-1